This T cell receptor (beta chain) was sequenced in a study of vaccination effects on CD4 cells after COVID-19 (dated by TCRdb to 2021 to 2024). Regarding the study in general: Participants received two doses of either the BNT162b2 or the mRNA-1273 mRNA SARS-CoV-2 vaccine. SARS-CoV-2 spike-specific CD4+ TCR repertoires were compared before and after mRNA vaccination in COVID-19 convalescent patients and in infection-naive vaccine recipients. Altogether, around eleven COVID-19 convalescent patients and a handful of SARS-CoV-2-naive healthy vaccine recipients made up the full study. Cultures from other donors in the study were sequenced with the Oncomine TCR Beta short-read assay on an Illumina iSeq 100. Broader findings and caveats from the paper: Only a small number of convalescent patients were included, and no early post-infection timepoints were available, which limited the study. Among healthy vaccine recipients, nearly all vaccine-induced clones were SARS-CoV-2 mono-reactive, and just 1 of 255 was cross-reactive with common cold coronaviruses. Both infection-induced and vaccine-induced clones contracted markedly at late post-vaccination timepoints, which is consistent with waning T cell responses.

Library preparation used the immunoSEQ multiplex PCR assay. DNA from the CD4+ T cells that had been cultured and isolated underwent TCR beta CDR3 sequencing. In the paper's pipeline: Non-productive TCR sequences were discarded, and reads were trimmed to the CDR3 region, with only CDR3s of 7 or more amino acids retained. Antigen-specific clonotypes were identified using the MANAFEST web app by comparison of expansion in peptide wells against reference cultures. For clones to be considered positive, expansion at FDR<0.05 versus reference and all other wells, an odds ratio above 5, and a frequency above 0.1% in two replicate wells were required. Clonotypes significantly expanded in SARS-CoV-2 spike wells and in at least one common cold coronavirus spike condition were defined as cross-reactive. Levenshtein distance calculated with the stringdist R package was used to assess CDR3 similarity, and unrooted trees were constructed with ape in R 3.6.1. TCRdb re-hosts the immuneACCESS table, in-frame sequences only. Its copies lack some clones; in the studies checked, an unresolved V gene accounts for under half of them, and the cause for the rest is not known. V and J calls and clone size are those listed in that table; D and trimming were worked out from the DNA. In this sample the table shows about 55,000 clones, roughly 70% of which occur a single time. The top ten clones comprise approximately 20% of the sample.

Turning to this clone: Its specific antigen is unknown. No base-level quality is on record; no much larger clone is a single base apart.

V trim: 5 bases; J trim: 6 bases; unmatched bases: 7. From the cysteine through the phenylalanine, the CDR3 covers 13 amino acids. The kept DNA is CDR3 alone, 39 bases in frame from the first base. CDR1 and CDR2 (MGHDK, SYGVNS) derive from the germline V gene. To identify antigen-specific CD4+ T cell clonotypes by their expansion, the ViraFEST assay first stimulated PBMC with viral peptide pools and then applied TCR sequencing. After around eleven days of culture, CD4+ T cells were isolated with the EasySep CD4+ T cell isolation kit. None of the healthy vaccine recipients had a prior SARS-CoV-2 infection, which was confirmed by nucleocapsid antibody tests that came back negative both before and after vaccination. Each well held roughly 2 million PBMC cultured in IMDM containing approximately 5% human AB serum, roughly 9.6 IU/ml IL-2 and gentamicin, along with around 9.1 ug/ml peptides. On days 3 and 7, half of the culture medium was replaced with fresh IL-2-containing medium. Each peptide stimulation condition was cultured in triplicate wells unless otherwise noted. Using Ficoll-Paque Plus gradient centrifugation, PBMC were separated from whole blood and then either used fresh or cryopreserved at -140C. The overlapping peptide pools covered the spike proteins of SARS-CoV-2 as well as those of the common cold coronaviruses HCoV-NL63, HCoV-OC43 and HCoV-229E. The QIAamp micro DNA kit was used to extract genomic DNA from the cultured CD4+ T cells.

The sequence derives from a human donor who received a COVID-19 vaccine. The receptor chain draws on TRBV25-1 and TRBJ2-7, and TRBD1 aligns with 7 junction nucleotides. Specimen: CD4+ T cells from PBMCs cultured with SARS-CoV-2 spike peptides, collected before COVID-19 vaccination. The cell subset or site label of this sample denotes: SARS-CoV-2 spike overlapping peptide pool stimulation. The encoded CDR3 is CASSPPQGIEQYF. The bases are TGTGCCAGCAGTCCCCCACAGGGGATCGAGCAGTACTTC.